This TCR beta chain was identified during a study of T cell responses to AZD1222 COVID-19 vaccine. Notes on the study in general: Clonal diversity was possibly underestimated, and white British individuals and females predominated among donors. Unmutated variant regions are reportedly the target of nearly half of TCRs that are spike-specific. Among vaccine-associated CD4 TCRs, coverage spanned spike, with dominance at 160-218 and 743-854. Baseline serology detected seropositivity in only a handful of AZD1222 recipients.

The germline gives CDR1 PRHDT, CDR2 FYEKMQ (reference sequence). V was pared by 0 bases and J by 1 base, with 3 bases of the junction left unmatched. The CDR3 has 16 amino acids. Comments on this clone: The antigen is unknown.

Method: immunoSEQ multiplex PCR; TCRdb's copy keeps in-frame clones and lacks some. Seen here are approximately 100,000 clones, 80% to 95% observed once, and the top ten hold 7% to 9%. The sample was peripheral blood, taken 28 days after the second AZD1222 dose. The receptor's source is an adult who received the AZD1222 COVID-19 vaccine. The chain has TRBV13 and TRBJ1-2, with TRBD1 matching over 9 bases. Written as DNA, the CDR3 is TGTGCCAGCAGCTTAGGCTACAGGGGGCGTAACTATGGCTACACCTTC. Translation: CASSLGYRGRNYGYTF.